The source of this T cell receptor delta chain is a study of gamma-delta chains in newborns, infants, children. About the study: Innate gammadelta T cells reportedly expand polyclonally right after birth, driven by microbial exposure, per the title.

A remark on this clone: TCRdb's protein for this DNA is that of a much larger clone and differs from the translation at residue 3, likely a read error; the protein shown is the DNA translation.

TCRdb redid clone calling on the reads using CATT. The sample contains some 4,200 delta-chain clones, approximately 2.1% of which appear only once. Germline V lookup: CDR1 TSWWSYY, CDR2 QGS. This CDR3 region has 21 residues. V gene TRDV1 combines with J gene TRDJ1; possibly TRDD3 for D (6 bases). Sequencing was performed on blood. The origin of this receptor is a child who was a newborn, infant or young child, either healthy, febrile or measles-vaccinated (not recorded which). The CDR3 DNA sequence: TGTGCTCCTGGGGAACTCCCCCGGATTCCGTCTTCAGGGGTCACCACCGATAAACTCATCTTT. Residues: CAPGELPRIPSSGVTTDKLIF.